The rows below give T cell receptor beta chains drawn from one sample of a study of cytomegalovirus exposure and HLA in healthy donors. Measured with immunoSEQ multiplex PCR; TCRdb has only the in-frame clones, and not every one. Of around 130,000 clones listed, 75% to 85% are singletons. Material for sequencing was PBMCs. These TCRs come from a male donor in good health and CMV-seropositive. Each CDR3 is given with its conserved first and last residue. Fields, in order: J gene, D gene, clone size, V gene, CDR3 length, CDR3 DNA, CDR3 protein. The D gene is left open where the match is weak. The size entry is marked missing in some rows and otherwise reads once, few, many or a size class.

TRBJ1-3,TRBD1,.,TRBV7-9,16,TGTGCCAGCAGCCCGAAAACGGGACAGTCTGGAAACACCATATATTTT,CASSPKTGQSGNTIYF
TRBJ2-2,TRBD1,.,TRBV19,14,TGTGCCAGTACTGACAGGGAACGTACCGGGGAGCTGTTTTTT,CASTDRERTGELFF
TRBJ2-3,.,few,TRBV2,15,TGTGCCAGCAGTATAAGGCAGACTAGCACAGATACGCAGTATTTT,CASSIRQTSTDTQYF
TRBJ1-1,.,.,TRBV2,16,TGTGCCAGCAGTCATTCCTTCGGGGTAGTTGACACTGAAGCTTTCTTT,CASSHSFGVVDTEAFF
TRBJ2-5,.,.,TRBV30,14,TGTGCCTGGGACAGTCAGGGTGGACAAGAGACCCAGTACTTC,CAWDSQGGQETQYF
TRBJ1-4,TRBD1,.,TRBV13,13,TGTGCCAGCTCCAGGGGGGTAAATGAAAAACTGTTTTTT,CASSRGVNEKLFF
TRBJ2-1,.,.,TRBV6-1,14,TGTGCCAGCACCGGGCAGGGGCCCTACAATGAGCAGTTCTTC,CASTGQGPYNEQFF
TRBJ2-2,TRBD2,.,TRBV7-9,18,TGTGCCAGCAGCCAATGGACTAGCGGGAGAAGCAACACCGGGGAGCTGTTTTTT,CASSQWTSGRSNTGELFF
TRBJ1-1,.,.,TRBV30,13,TGTGCCTGGAGTTCTCAGGGCCACACTGAAGCTTTCTTT,CAWSSQGHTEAFF
TRBJ2-7,.,.,TRBV7-8,13,TGTGCCAGCAGCCCATCCCACTCCTACGAGCAGTACTTC,CASSPSHSYEQYF
TRBJ1-4,TRBD1,.,TRBV4-2,15,TGTGCCAGCAGCGTACACAGGGGAGACGGTGAAAAACTGTTTTTT,CASSVHRGDGEKLFF
TRBJ1-3,.,.,TRBV29-1,12,TGCAGCGTTGTGGACATTGGAAACACCATATATTTT,CSVVDIGNTIYF
TRBJ1-5,TRBD1,.,TRBV2,15,TGTGCCAGCAGAAACAGGGGCGCGGTGGGTCAGCCCCAGCATTTT,CASRNRGAVGQPQHF
TRBJ1-4,.,.,TRBV25-1,17,TGTGCCAGCAGTGAACCCTCCTACCCCCAGGCCAATGAAAAACTGTTTTTT,CASSEPSYPQANEKLFF
TRBJ1-2,.,.,TRBV30,14,TGTGCCTGGAGTAATTATTGGCTTAACTATGGCTACACCTTC,CAWSNYWLNYGYTF
TRBJ2-4,.,.,TRBV7-9,18,TGTGCCAGCAGCCCTCAAAGGGAGGGGGACCTAGCCAAAAACATTCAGTACTTC,CASSPQREGDLAKNIQYF
TRBJ2-3,.,.,TRBV7-6,17,TGTGCCAGCAGCTCAAACGTCCTCCCAGATCTCACAGATACGCAGTATTTT,CASSSNVLPDLTDTQYF
TRBJ1-2,.,.,TRBV15,13,TGTGCCACCAGCACCCCCGGGGGCTATGGCTACACCTTC,CATSTPGGYGYTF
TRBJ2-7,.,.,TRBV28,14,TGTGCCAGCTCTCCTGTGGGCAGCTCCTACGAGCAGTACTTC,CASSPVGSSYEQYF
TRBJ2-1,.,.,TRBV11-3,15,TGTGCCAGCAGTCAGGGGAGACGGTCCTACAATGAGCAGTTCTTC,CASSQGRRSYNEQFF